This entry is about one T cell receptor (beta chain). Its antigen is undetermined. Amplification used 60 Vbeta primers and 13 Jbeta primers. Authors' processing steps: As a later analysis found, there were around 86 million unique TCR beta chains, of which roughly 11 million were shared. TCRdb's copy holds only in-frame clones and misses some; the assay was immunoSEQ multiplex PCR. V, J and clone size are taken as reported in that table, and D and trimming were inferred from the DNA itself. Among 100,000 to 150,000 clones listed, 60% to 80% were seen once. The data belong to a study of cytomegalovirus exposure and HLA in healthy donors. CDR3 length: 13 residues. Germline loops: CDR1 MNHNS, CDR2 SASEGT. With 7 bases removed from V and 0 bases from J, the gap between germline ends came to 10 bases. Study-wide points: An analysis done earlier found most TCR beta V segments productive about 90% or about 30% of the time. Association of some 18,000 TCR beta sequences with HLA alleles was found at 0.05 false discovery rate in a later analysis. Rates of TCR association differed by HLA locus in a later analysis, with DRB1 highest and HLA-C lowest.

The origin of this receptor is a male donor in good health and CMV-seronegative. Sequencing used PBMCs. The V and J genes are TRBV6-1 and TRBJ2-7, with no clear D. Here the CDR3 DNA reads TGTGCCAGCAAAGGTACGGGCTCCTACGAGCAGTACTTC. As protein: CASKGTGSYEQYF.